This T cell receptor beta chain stems from a study of persistence of HIV-infected CD4 T cells. Across the study: A median of about 8 years of suppressive ART preceded sampling.

The immunoSEQ assay was version 4, run in survey mode. Clones were sequenced by immunoSEQ multiplex PCR, and TCRdb holds only the in-frame ones, with some missing. This table holds 35,000 to 55,000 clones, around 89% found once. Comment on this clone: Its target is unknown.

Nonspecific anti-CD3/anti-CD28 bead stimulation represents the broad CD4+ T cell repertoire. CD4+ T cells upregulating both CD40 ligand and CD69 were sorted as responding cells. CDR1 is SGHRS and CDR2 is YFSETQ in the germline V gene. The trim removed 0 bases at V and 2 bases at J, leaving 2 bases unmatched. CDR3 length equals 15 residues. The TCR comes from an adult man with HIV who was CMV-seropositive. This sequence joins TRBV5-1 and TRBJ1-3; 7 positions match TRBD1. The sample consisted of CD4+ T cells sorted from PBMCs after roughly 19-hour stimulation, taken from a patient who received antiretroviral therapy. This CDR3 is CASSLDRGTGNTIYF. The CDR3 coding sequence is TGCGCCAGCAGCTTGGACAGGGGTACTGGAAACACCATATATTTT.